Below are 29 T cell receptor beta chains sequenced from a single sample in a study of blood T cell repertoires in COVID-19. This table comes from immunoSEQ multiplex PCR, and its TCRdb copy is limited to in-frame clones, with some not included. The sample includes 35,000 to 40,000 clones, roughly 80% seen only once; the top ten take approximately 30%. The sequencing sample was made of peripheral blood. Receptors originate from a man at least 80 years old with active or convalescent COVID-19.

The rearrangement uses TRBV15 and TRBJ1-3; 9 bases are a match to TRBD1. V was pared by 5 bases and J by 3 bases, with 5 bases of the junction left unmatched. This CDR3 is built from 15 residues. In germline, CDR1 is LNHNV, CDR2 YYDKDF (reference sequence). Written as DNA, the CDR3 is TGTGCCACCAGCCCCGGGACAGGGTTTGGAAACACCATATATTTT. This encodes CATSPGTGFGNTIYF.

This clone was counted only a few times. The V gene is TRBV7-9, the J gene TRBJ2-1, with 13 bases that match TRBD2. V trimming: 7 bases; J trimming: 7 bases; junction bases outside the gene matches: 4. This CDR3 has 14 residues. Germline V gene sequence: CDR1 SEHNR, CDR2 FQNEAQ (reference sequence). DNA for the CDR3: TGTGCCAGCAACCCGGGACTAGCGGGAAATGAGCAGTTCTTC. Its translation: CASNPGLAGNEQFF. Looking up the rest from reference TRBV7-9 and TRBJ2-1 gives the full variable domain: DTGVSQNPRHKITKRGQNVTFRCDPISEHNRLYWYRQTLGQGPEFLTYFQNEAQLEKSRLLSDRFSAERPKGSFSTLEIQRTEQGDSAMYLCASNPGLAGNEQFFGPGTRLTVL.

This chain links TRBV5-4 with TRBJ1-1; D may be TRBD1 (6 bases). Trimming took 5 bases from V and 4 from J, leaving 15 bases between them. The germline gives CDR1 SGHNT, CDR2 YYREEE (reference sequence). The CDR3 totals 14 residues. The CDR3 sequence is CASRPNREGTEAFF. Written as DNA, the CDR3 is TGTGCCAGCAGGCCGAACAGGGAGGGCACTGAAGCTTTCTTT.

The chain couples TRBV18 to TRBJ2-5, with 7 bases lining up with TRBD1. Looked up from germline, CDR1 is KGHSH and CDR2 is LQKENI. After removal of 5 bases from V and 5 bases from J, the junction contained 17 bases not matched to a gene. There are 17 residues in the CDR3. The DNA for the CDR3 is TGTGCCAGCTCAGTCGGCCTTACGACAGGGTCGAGGGAGACCCAGTACTTC. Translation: CASSVGLTTGSRETQYF.

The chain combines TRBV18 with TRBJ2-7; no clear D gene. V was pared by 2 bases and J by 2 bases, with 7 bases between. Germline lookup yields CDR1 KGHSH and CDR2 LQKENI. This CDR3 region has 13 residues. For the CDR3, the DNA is TGTGCCAGCTCACCATCTATCACCTACGAGCAGTACTTC. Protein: CASSPSITYEQYF.

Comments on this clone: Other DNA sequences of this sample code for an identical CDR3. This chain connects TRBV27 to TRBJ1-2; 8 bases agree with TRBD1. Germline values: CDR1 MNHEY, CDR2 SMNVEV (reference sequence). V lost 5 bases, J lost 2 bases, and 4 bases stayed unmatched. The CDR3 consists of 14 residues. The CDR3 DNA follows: TGTGCCAGCAGTACCCGACAGGGGAACTATGGCTACACCTTC. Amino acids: CASSTRQGNYGYTF.

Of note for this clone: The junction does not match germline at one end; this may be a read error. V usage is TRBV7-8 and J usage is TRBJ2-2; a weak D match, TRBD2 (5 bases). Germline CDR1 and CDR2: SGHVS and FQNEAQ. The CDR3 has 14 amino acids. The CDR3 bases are TGTGCCAGCAGTCTCAAAGGGAACACCGGGGAGCTATTTTTT. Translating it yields CASSLKGNTGELFF.

The CDR3 region is CASSIGRGGATNEKLFF. Here the CDR3 DNA reads TGTGCCAGTAGTATAGGAAGAGGGGGTGCAACTAATGAAAAACTGTTTTTT. The rearrangement uses TRBV19 and TRBJ1-4; D perhaps matches TRBD1 (6 bases). V gave up 1 base and J gave up 0 bases, with 12 bases separating them. This CDR3 is 17 amino acids long. Per the germline V gene, CDR1 is LNHDA and CDR2 is SQIVND (reference sequence).

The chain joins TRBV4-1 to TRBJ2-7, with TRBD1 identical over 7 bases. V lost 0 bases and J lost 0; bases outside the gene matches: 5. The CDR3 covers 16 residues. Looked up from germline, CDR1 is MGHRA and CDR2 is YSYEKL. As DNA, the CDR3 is TGCGCCAGCAGCCAAGATAAGGACAGGCCCTCCTACGAGCAGTACTTC. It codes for CASSQDKDRPSYEQYF.

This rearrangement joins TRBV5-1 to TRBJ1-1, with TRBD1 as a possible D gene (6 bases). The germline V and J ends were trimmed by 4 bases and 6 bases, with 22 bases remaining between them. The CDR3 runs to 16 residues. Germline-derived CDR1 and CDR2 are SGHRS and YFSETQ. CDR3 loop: CASSRGPGHDGAEAFF. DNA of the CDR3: TGCGCCAGCAGCCGAGGGCCGGGACACGATGGGGCTGAAGCTTTCTTT.

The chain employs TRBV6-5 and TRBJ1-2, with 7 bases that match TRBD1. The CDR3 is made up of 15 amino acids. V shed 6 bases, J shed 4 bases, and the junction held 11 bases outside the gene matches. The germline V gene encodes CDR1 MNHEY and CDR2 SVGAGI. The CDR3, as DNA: TGTGCCAGCAGCCGCGAGGGGGCCTGGACCTATGGCTACACCTTC. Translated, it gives CASSREGAWTYGYTF.

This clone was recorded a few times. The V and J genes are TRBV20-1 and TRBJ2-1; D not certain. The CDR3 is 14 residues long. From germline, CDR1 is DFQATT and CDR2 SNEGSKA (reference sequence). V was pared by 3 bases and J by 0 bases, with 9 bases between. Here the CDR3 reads CSASRLSSYNEQFF. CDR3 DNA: TGCAGTGCTAGTAGACTGAGCTCCTACAATGAGCAGTTCTTC.

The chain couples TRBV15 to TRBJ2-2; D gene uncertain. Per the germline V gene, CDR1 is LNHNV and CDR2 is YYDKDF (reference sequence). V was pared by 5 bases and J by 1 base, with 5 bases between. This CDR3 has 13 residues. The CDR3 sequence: CATSPGNTGELFF. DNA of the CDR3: TGTGCCACCAGCCCAGGGAACACCGGGGAGCTGTTTTTT.

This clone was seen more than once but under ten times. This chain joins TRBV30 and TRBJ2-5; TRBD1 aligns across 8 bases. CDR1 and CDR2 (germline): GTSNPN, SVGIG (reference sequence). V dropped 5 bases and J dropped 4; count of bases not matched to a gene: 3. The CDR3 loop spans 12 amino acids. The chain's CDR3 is CAWYGQGETQYF. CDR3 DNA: TGTGCCTGGTACGGACAGGGAGAGACCCAGTACTTC.

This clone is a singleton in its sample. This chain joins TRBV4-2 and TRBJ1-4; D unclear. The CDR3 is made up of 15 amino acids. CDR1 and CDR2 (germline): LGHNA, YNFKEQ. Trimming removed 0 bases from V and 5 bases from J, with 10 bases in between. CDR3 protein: CASSQDVGGNEKLFF. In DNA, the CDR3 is TGTGCCAGCAGCCAAGATGTCGGCGGGAATGAAAAACTGTTTTTT.

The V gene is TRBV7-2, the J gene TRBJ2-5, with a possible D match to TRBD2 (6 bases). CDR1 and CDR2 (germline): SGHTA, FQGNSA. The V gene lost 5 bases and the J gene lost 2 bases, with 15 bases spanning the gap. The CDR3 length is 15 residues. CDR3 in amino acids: CASSQNRGNQETQYF. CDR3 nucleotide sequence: TGTGCCAGCAGCCAAAACCGGGGGAATCAAGAGACCCAGTACTTC.

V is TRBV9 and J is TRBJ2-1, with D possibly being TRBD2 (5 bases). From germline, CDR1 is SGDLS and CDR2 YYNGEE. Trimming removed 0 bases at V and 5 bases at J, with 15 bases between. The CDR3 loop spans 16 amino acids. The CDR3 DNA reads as TGTGCCAGCAGCGTAGAGGTAGGGAGATTTAACAATGAGCAGTTCTTC. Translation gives CASSVEVGRFNNEQFF.

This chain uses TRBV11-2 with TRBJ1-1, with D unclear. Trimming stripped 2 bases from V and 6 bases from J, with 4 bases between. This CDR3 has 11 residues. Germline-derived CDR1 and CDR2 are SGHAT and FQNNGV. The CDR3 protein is CASSLTAEAFF. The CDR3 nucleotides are TGTGCCAGCAGCTTAACAGCTGAAGCTTTCTTT. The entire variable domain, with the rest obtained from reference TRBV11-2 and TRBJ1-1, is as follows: EAGVAQSPRYKIIEKRQSVAFWCNPISGHATLYWYQQILGQGPKLLIQFQNNGVVDDSQLPKDRFSAERLKGVDSTLKIQPAKLEDSAVYLCASSLTAEAFFGQGTRLTVV.

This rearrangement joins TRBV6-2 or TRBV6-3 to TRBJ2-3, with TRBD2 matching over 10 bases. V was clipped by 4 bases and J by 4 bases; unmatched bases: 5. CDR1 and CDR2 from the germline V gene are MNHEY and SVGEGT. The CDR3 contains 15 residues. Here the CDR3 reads CASSFGLAGADTQYF. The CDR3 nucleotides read TGTGCCAGCAGTTTCGGGCTAGCGGGGGCAGATACGCAGTATTTT.

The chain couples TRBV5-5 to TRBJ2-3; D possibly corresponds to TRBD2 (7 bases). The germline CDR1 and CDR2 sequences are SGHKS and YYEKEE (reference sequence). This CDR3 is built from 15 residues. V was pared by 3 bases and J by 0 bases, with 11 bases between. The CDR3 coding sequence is TGTGCCAGCAGCTGGGGAGGGGGTAGCACAGATACGCAGTATTTT. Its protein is CASSWGGGSTDTQYF.

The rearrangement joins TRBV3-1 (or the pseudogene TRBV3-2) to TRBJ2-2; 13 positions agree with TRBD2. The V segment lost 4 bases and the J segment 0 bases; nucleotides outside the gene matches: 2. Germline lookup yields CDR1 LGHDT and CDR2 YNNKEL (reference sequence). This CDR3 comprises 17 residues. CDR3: CASSRTSGGANTGELFF. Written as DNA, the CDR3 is TGTGCCAGCAGCCGGACTAGCGGGGGCGCGAACACCGGGGAGCTGTTTTTT.

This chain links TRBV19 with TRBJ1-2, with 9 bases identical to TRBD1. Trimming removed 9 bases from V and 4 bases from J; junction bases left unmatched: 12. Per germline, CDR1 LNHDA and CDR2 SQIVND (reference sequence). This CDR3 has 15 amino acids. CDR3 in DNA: TGTGCCAGCAGTCGGGACAGGGTTTTTCTCTATGGCTACACCTTC. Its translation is CASSRDRVFLYGYTF.

CDR3 sequence reads: CSVRTGKNYEQYF. The CDR3 nucleotides are TGCAGCGTTAGGACAGGGAAAAACTACGAGCAGTACTTC. The chain couples TRBV29-1 to TRBJ2-7, with 8 bases lining up with TRBD1. J was trimmed by 3 bases and V by 5 bases; bases with no gene match: 6. The CDR3 loop spans 13 amino acids. The germline V gene encodes CDR1 SQVTM and CDR2 ANQGSEA.

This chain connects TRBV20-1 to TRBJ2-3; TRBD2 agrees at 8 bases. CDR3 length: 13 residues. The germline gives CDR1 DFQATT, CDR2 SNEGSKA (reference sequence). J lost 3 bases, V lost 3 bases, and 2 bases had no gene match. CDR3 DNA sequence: TGCAGTGCTAGTACTAGCGGTACAGATACGCAGTATTTT. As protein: CSASTSGTDTQYF.

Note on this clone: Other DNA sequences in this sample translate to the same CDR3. This CDR3 is CASSSRQGNYGYTF. The CDR3 DNA sequence: TGTGCCAGCAGTTCGAGACAGGGGAACTATGGCTACACCTTC. The chain combines TRBV6-6 with TRBJ1-2; 8 bases agree with TRBD1. V trimming: 4 bases; J trimming: 2 bases; junction bases outside the gene matches: 3. In germline, CDR1 is MNHNY, CDR2 SVGAGI (reference sequence). The CDR3 totals 14 residues.

CDR3 loop: CASSEYLGEKETQYF. CDR3 nucleotide sequence: TGTGCCAGCAGTGAATATCTTGGAGAAAAAGAGACCCAGTACTTC. The chain combines TRBV25-1 with TRBJ2-5; unclear D gene. CDR1 and CDR2 (germline): MGHDK, SYGVNS. This CDR3 comprises 15 residues. V dropped 0 bases and J dropped 3 bases, with 11 bases sitting between them.

The CDR3 coding sequence is TGTGCCAGCAGCTCCTACCCGACTAGCGGCAAAAACATTCAGTACTTC. It yields the protein CASSSYPTSGKNIQYF. This chain uses TRBV13 with TRBJ2-4; 9 bases match TRBD2. This CDR3 is 16 amino acids long. Germline V gene sequence: CDR1 PRHDT, CDR2 FYEKMQ (reference sequence). The ends lost 4 bases at V and 3 bases at J; junction bases unmatched: 7. Together with reference TRBV13 and TRBJ2-4, the CDR3 gives the full variable domain: AAGVIQSPRHLIKEKRETATLKCYPIPRHDTVYWYQQGPGQDPQFLISFYEKMQSDKGSIPDRFSAQQFSDYHSELNMSSLELGDSALYFCASSSYPTSGKNIQYFGAGTRLSVL.

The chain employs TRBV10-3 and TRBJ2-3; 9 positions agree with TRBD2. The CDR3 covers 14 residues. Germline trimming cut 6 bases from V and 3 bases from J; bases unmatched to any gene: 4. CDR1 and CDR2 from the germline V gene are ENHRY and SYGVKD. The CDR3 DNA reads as TGTGCCATCAGATTAGCGGGAGAGACAGATACGCAGTATTTT. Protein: CAIRLAGETDTQYF.

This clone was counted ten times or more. CDR3 residues: CANPGLAASYEQYF. The CDR3 DNA is TGTGCCAACCCCGGACTAGCGGCTTCCTACGAGCAGTACTTC. The chain combines TRBV7-9 with TRBJ2-7; 10 positions match TRBD2. The CDR3 consists of 14 residues. Germline loops: CDR1 SEHNR, CDR2 FQNEAQ (reference sequence). Losses at the gene ends were 10 bases for V and 1 base for J; bases not matched to a gene: 7. Using reference TRBV7-9 and TRBJ2-7 for the parts outside the CDR3, the full variable domain is DTGVSQNPRHKITKRGQNVTFRCDPISEHNRLYWYRQTLGQGPEFLTYFQNEAQLEKSRLLSDRFSAERPKGSFSTLEIQRTEQGDSAMYLCANPGLAASYEQYFGPGTRLTVT.